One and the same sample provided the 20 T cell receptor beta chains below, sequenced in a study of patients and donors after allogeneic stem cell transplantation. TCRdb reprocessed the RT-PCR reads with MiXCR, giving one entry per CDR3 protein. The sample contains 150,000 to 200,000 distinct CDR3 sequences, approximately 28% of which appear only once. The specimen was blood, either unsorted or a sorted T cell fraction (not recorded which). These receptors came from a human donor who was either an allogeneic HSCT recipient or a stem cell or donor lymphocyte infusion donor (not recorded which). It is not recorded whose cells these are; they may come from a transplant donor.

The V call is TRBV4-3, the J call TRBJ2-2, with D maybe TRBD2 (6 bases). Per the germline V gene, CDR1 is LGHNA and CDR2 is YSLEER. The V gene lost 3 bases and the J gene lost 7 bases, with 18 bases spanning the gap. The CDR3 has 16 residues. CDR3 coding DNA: TGCGCCAGCAGCCATTCTGCCGGGACTCTTAACGGGGAGCTGTTTTTT. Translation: CASSHSAGTLNGELFF.

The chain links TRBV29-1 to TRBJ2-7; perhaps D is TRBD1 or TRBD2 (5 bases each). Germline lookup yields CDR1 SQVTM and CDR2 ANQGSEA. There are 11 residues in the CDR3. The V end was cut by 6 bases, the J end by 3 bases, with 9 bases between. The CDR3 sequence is CSVVGDYEQYF. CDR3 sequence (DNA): TGCAGCGTCGTGGGGGACTACGAGCAGTACTTC.

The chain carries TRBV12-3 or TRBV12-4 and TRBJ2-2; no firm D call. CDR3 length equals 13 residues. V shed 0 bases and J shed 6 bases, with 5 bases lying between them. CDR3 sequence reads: CASSLARSGELFF. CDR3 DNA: TGTGCCAGCAGTTTAGCAAGGTCCGGGGAGCTGTTTTTT.

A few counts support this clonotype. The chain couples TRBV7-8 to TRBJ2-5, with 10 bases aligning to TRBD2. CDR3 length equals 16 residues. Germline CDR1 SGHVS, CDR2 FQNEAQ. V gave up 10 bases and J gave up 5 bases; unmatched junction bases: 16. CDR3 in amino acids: CATHGALAGVWETQYF. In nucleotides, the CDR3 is TGTGCCACCCACGGGGCTCTAGCGGGAGTTTGGGAGACCCAGTACTTC.

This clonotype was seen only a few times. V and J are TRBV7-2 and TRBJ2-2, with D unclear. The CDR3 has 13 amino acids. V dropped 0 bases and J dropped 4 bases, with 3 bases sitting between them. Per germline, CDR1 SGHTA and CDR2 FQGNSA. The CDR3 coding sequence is TGTGCCAGCAGCTTAGCTATCACCGGGGAGCTGTTTTTT. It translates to CASSLAITGELFF.

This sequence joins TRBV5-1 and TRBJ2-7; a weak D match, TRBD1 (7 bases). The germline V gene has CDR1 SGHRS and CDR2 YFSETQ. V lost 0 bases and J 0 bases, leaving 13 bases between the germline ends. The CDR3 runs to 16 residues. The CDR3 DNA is TGCGCCAGCAGCTTGGGCGGGACAGCGAGCTCCTACGAGCAGTACTTC. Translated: CASSLGGTASSYEQYF.

DNA for the CDR3: TGTGCCAGCAGTTACTTGGCCGGGCTTTGGGGCACCGGGGAGCTGTTTTTT. The encoded protein is CASSYLAGLWGTGELFF. This chain links TRBV6-5 with TRBJ2-2; D is ambiguous. Trimming pared 1 base from V and 4 bases from J, leaving 16 bases between. This CDR3 contains 17 residues. Per germline, CDR1 MNHEY and CDR2 SVGAGI.

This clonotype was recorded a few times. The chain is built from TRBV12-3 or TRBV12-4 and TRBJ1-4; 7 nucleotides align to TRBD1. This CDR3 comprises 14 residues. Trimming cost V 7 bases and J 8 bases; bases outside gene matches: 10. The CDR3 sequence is CASTFQGVGEKLFF. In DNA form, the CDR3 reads TGTGCCAGCACATTCCAGGGGGTGGGAGAAAAACTGTTTTTT.

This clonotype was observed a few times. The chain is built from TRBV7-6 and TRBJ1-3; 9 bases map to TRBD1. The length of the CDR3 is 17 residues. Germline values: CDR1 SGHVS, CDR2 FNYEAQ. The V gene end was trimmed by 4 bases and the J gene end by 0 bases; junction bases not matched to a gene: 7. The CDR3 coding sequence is TGTGCCAGCAGCTCGGACAGGGGCTTGAGCTCTGGAAACACCATATATTTT. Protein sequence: CASSSDRGLSSGNTIYF.

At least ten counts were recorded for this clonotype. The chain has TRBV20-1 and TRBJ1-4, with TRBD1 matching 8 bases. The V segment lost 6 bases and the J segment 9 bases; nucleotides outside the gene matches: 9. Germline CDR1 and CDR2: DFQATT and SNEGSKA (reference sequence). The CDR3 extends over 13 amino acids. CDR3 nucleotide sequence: TGCAGTGCCTGGAGGCAGGGGGCGAAAAAACTGTTTTTT. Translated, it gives CSAWRQGAKKLFF.

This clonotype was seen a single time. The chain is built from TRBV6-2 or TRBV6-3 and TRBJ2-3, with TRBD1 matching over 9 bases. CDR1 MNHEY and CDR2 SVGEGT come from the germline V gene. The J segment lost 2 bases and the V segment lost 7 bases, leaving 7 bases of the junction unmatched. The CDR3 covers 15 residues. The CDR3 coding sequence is TGTGCCAGCACCTGGACAGGGGACAACACAGATACGCAGTATTTT. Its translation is CASTWTGDNTDTQYF.

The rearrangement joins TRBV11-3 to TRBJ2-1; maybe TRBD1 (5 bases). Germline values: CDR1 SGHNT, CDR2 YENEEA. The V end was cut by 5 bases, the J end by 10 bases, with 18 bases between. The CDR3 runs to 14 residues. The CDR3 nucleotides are TGTGCCAGCAGCGCAGAAGGGCCAAGGGGCGAGCAGTTCTTC. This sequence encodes CASSAEGPRGEQFF.

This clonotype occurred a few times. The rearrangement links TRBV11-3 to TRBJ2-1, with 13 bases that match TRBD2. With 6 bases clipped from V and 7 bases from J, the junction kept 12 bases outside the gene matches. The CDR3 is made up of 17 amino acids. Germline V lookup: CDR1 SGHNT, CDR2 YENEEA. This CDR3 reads CASRTGVATSGRNEQFF. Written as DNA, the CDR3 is TGTGCCAGCAGGACCGGAGTAGCGACTAGCGGGAGGAATGAGCAGTTCTTC. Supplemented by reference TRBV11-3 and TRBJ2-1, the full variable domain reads EAGVVQSPRYKIIEKKQPVAFWCNPISGHNTLYWYLQNLGQGPELLIRYENEEAVDDSQLPKDRFSAERLKGVDSTLKIQPAELGDSAVYLCASRTGVATSGRNEQFFGPGTRLTVL.

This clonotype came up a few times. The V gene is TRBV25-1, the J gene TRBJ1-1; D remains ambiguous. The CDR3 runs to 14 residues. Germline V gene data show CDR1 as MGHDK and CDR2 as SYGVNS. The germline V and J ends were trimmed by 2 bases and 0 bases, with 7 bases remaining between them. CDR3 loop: CASSEGNMNTEAFF. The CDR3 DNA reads TGTGCCAGCAGTGAAGGGAATATGAACACTGAAGCTTTCTTT.

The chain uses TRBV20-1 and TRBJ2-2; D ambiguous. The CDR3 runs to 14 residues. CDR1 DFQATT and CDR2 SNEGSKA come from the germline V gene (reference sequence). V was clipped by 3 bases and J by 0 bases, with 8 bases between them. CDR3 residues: CSASRSTNTGELFF. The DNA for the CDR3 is TGCAGTGCTAGCCGTTCTACGAACACCGGGGAGCTGTTTTTT.

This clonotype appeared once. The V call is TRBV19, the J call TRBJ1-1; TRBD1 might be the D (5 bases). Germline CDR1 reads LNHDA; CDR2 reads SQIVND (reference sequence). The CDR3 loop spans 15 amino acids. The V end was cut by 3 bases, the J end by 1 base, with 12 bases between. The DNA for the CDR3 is TGTGCCAGTAGTATCCGGAAGGGGCGGAACACTGAAGCTTTCTTT. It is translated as CASSIRKGRNTEAFF.

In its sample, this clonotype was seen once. The CDR3 reads CASSPPTRGKPQYF. The CDR3 DNA reads as TGTGCCAGCTCACCGCCGACCAGGGGAAAACCCCAGTACTTC. This rearrangement joins TRBV18 to TRBJ2-5; TRBD1 is a possible D gene (6 bases). Germline V gene lookup returns CDR1 KGHSH and CDR2 LQKENI. V was trimmed by 3 bases and J by 9 bases, leaving 17 bases between them. The CDR3 totals 14 residues.

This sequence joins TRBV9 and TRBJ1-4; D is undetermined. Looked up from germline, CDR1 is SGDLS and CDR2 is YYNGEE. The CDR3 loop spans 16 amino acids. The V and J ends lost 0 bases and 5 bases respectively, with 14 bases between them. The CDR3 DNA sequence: TGTGCCAGCAGCGTAGGGGCGGCCAGTGCCAATGAAAAACTGTTTTTT. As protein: CASSVGAASANEKLFF.

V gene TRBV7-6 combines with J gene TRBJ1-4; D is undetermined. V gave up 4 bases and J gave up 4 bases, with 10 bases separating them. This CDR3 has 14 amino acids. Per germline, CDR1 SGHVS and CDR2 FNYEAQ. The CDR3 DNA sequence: TGTGCCAGCAGCTCCCGACACAATAATGAAAAACTGTTTTTT. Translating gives CASSSRHNNEKLFF. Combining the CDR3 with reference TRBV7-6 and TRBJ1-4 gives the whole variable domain GAGVSQSPRYKVTKRGQDVALRCDPISGHVSLYWYRQALGQGPEFLTYFNYEAQQDKSGLPNDRFSAERPEGSISTLTIQRTEQRDSAMYRCASSSRHNNEKLFFGSGTQLSVL.

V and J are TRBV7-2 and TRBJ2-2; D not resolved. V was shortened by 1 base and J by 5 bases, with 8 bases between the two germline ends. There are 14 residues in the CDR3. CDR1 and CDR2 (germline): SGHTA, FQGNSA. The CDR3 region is CASSLGEATGELFF. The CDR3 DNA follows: TGTGCCAGCAGCTTAGGAGAAGCTACCGGGGAGCTGTTTTTT.